This T cell receptor (beta chain) was sequenced for a study of blood T cell repertoires in COVID-19 (TCRdb year 2020). About the investigation overall: The collaborator samples originated in the United States, Italy and Spain and spanned the acute and convalescent phases of COVID-19. The material from the prospective study consisted of cDNA or gDNA derived from T cells, B-cell-depleted T cells, or PBMCs. Deeply sampled blood TCRbeta repertoires from subjects exposed to, actively infected with, or recovered from COVID-19 were included in the dataset. A freely available public database, intended as a resource for researchers studying the immune response to SARS-CoV-2, is where the repertoires were released. Samples were obtained from the ongoing ImmuneRACE study (first 160 participants) and from about 1,300 subjects provided by 6 global collaborators. The sample metadata nearly always contained a de-identified subject ID, COVID-19 status, age in years and sex. Where HLA class I and class II types were available, the types were taken from metadata supplied by the sample provider, not from assay-based typing. What the research found in general, with its limitations: The amount of clinical and demographic metadata varied by source and participant and was provided uncurated.

TCRbeta CDR3 regions were amplified from genomic DNA using the immunoSEQ Assay, a bias-controlled multiplex PCR. The original methods were these. Within the assay, amplification of reference gene primers was used to estimate how many nucleated cells each sample contained. Sequence reads were collapsed and filtered to measure the absolute abundance of every unique TCRbeta CDR3 rearrangement. For each sample, productive Simpson clonality was calculated by taking the square root of Simpson's diversity index across productive rearrangements. Held by TCRdb, this immuneACCESS table contains in-frame sequences only and omits some clones. Under half of the omission traces to an unresolved V gene where checked; the cause of the rest is unknown. That table furnishes V, J and clone size, whereas the DNA furnished D and trimming. The sample data list roughly 62,000 clones, and 80% to 85% of these were observed just once. The biggest ten clones account for around 9.6% of the sample.

In the germline V gene, CDR1 corresponds to MGHRA and CDR2 to YSYEKL. V is cut back by 3 bases and J by 1 base, with 5 bases in the junction unmatched. Inclusive of the bounding cysteine and phenylalanine, the CDR3 is 15 residues long. This entry keeps only the CDR3 DNA: 45 bases, framed from base 1. Comments on this clone: The clone's antigen remains unknown. Base qualities are missing; no much larger clone stands one base away.

One collaborating source in Seattle enrolled patients while the patients were actively infected and followed the patients over time throughout the course of disease. Collaborating institutions collected whole blood in K2EDTA tubes following their own protocols. For TCRbeta analysis, collaborators shipped samples in one of three forms: frozen whole blood, isolated PBMCs, or DNA extracted from either of those sample types. The clonotype comes from an elderly man with COVID-19, enrolled during active disease. Sequencing was done on a sample of peripheral blood. This chain is built from TRBV4-1 and TRBJ1-1, with 7 bases aligning to TRBD1. Here is the DNA: TGCGCCAGCAGCCATCTGGGACAGCCGAACACTGAAGCTTTCTTT. Translated, this is CASSHLGQPNTEAFF.